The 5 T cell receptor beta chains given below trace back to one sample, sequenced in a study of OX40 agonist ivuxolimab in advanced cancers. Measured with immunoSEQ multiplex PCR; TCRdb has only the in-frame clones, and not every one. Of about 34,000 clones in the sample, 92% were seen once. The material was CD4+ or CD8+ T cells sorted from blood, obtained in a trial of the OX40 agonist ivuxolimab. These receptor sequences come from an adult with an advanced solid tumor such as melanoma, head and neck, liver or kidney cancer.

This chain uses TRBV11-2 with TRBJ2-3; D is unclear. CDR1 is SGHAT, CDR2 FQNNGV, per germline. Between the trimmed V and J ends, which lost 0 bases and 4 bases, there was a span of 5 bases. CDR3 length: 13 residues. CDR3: CASSLDHADTQYF. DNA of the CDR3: TGTGCCAGCAGCTTAGATCACGCAGATACGCAGTATTTT.

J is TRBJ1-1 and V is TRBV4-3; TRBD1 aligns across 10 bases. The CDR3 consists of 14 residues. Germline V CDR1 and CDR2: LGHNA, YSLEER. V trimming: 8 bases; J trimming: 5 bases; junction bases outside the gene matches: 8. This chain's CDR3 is CASALGQGRTEAFF. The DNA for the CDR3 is TGCGCCAGCGCCCTGGGACAGGGGAGGACTGAAGCTTTCTTT.

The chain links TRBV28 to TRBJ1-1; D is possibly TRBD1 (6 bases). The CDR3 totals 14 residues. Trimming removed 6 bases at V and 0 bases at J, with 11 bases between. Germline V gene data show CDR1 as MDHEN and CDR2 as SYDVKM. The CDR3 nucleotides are TGTGCCAGCAGCAGGACAGCGATGAACACTGAAGCTTTCTTT. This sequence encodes CASSRTAMNTEAFF.

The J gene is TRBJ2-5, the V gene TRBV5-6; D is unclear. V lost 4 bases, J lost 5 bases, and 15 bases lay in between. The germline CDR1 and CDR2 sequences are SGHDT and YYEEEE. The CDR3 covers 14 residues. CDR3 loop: CASSAKPAGETQYF. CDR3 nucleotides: TGTGCCAGCAGCGCGAAGCCAGCCGGGGAGACCCAGTACTTC.

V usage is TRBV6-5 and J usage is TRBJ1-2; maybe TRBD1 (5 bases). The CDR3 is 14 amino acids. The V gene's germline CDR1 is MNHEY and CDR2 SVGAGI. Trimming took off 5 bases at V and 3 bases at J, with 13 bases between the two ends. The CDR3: CASSPWGTDYGYTF. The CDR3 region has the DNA TGTGCCAGCAGTCCTTGGGGGACCGACTATGGCTACACCTTC.